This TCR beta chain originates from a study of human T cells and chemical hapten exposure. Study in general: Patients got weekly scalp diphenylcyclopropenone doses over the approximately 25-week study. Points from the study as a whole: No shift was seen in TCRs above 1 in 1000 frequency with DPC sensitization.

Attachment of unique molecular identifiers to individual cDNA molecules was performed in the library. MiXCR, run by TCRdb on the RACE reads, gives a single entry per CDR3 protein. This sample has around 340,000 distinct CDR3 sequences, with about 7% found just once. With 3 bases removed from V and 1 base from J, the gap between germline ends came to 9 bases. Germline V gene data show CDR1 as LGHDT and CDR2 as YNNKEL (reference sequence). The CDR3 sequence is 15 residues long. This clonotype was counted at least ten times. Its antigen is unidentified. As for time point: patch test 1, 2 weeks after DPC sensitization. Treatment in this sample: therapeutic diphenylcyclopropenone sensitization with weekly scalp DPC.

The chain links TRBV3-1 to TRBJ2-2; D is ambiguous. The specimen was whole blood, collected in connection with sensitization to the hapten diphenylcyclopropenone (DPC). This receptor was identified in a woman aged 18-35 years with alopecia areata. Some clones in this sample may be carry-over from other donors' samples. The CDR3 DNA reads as TGTGCCAGCAGCCAGTTTTCTATGAACACCGGGGAGCTGTTTTTT. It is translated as CASSQFSMNTGELFF.